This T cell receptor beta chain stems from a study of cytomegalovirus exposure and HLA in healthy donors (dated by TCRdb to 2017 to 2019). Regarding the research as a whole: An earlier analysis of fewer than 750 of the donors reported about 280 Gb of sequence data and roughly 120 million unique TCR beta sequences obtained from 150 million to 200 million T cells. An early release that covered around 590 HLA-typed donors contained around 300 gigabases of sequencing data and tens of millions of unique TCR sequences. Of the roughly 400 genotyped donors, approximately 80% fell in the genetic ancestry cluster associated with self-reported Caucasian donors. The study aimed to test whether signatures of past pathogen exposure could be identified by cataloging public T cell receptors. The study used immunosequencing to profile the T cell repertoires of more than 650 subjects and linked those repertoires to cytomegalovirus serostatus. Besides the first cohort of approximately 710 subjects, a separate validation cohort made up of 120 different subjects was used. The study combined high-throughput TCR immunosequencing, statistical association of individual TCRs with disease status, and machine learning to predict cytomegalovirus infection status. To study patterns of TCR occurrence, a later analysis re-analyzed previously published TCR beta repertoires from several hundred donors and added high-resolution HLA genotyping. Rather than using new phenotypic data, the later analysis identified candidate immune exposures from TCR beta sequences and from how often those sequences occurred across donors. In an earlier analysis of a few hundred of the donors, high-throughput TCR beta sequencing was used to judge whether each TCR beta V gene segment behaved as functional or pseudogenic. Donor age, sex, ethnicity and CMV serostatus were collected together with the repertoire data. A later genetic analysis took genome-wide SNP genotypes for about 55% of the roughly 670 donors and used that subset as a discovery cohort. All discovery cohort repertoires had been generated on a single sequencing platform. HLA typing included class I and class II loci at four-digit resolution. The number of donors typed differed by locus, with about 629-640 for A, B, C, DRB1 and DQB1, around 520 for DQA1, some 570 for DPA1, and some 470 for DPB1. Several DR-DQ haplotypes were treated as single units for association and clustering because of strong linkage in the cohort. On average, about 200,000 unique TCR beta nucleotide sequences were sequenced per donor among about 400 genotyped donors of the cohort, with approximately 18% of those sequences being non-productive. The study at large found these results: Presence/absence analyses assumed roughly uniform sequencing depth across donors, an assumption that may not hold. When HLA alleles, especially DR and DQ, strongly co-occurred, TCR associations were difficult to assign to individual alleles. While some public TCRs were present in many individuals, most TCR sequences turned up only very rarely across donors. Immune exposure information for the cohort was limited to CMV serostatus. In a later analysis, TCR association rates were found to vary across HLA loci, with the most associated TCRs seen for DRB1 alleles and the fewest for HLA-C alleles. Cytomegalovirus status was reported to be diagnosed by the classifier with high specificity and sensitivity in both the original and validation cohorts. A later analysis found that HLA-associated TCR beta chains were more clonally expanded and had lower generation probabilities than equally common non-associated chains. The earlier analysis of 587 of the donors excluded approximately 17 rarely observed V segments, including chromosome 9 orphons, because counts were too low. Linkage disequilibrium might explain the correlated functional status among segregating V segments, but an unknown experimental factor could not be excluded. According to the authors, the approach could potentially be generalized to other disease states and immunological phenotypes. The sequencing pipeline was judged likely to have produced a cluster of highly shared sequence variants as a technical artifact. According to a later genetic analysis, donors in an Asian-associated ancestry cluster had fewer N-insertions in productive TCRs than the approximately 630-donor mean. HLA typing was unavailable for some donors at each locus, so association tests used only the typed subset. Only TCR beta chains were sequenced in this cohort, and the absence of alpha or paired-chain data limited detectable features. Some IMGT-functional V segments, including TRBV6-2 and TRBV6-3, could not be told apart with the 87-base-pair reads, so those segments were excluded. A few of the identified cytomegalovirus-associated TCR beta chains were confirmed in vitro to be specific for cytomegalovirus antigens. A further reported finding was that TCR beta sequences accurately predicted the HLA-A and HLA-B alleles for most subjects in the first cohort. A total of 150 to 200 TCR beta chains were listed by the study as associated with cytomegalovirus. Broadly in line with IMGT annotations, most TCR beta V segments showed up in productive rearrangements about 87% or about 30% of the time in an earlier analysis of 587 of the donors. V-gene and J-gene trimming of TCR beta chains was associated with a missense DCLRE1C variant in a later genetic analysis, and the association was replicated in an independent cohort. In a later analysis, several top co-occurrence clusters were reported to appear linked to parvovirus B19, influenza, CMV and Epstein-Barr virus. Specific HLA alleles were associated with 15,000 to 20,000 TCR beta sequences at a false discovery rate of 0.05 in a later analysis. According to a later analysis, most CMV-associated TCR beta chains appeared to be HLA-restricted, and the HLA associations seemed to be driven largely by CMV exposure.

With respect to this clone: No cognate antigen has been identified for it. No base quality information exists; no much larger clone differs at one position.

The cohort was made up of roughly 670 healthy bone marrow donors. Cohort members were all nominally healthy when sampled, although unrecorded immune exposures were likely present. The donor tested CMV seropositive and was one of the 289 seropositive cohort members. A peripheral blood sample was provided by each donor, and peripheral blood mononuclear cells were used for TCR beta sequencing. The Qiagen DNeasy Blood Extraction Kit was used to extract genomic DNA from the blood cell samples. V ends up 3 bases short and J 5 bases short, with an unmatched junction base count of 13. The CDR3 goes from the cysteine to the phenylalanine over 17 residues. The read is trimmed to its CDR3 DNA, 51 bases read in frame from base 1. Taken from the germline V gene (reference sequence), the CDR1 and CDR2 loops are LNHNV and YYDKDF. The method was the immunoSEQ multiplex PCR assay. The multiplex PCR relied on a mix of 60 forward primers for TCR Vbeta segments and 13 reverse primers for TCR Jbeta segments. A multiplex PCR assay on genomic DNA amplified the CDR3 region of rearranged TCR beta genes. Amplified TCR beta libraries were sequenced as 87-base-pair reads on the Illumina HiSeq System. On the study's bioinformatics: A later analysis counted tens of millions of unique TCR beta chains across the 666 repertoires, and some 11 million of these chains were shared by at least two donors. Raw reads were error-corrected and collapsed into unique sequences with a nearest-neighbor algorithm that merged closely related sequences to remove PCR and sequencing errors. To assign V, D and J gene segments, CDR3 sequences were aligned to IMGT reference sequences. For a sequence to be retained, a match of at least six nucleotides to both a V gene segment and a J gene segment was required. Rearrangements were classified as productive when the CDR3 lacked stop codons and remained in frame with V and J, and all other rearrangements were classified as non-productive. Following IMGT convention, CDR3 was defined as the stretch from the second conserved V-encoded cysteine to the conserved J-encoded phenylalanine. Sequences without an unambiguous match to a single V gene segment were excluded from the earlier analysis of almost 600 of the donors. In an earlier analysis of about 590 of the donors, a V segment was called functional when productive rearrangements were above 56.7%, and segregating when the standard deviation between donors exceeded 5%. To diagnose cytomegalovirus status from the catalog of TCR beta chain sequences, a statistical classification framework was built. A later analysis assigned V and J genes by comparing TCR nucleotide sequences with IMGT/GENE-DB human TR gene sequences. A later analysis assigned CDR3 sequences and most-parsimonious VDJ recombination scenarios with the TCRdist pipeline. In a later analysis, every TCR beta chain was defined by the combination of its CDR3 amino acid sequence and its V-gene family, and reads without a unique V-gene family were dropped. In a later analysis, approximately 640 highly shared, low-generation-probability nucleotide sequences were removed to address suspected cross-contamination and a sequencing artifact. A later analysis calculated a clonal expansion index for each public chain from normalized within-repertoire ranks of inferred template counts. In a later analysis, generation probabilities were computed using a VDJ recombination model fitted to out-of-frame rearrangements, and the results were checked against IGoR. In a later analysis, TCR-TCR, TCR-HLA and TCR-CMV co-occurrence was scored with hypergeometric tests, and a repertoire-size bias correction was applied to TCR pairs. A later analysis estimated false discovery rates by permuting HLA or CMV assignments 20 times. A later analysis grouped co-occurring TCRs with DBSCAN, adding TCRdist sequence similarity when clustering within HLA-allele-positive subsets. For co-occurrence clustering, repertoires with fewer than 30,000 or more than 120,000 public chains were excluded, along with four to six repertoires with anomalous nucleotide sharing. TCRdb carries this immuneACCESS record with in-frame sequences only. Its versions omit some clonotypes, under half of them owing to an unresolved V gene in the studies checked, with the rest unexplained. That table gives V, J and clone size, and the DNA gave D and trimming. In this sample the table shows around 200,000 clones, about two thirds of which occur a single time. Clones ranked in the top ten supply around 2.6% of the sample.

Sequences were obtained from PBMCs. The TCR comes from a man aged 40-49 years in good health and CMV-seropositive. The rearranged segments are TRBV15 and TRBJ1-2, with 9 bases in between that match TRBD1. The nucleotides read TGTGCCACCAGCAGCGCCGGGACAGGGTTTTTGGGATATGGCTACACCTTC. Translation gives CATSSAGTGFLGYGYTF.